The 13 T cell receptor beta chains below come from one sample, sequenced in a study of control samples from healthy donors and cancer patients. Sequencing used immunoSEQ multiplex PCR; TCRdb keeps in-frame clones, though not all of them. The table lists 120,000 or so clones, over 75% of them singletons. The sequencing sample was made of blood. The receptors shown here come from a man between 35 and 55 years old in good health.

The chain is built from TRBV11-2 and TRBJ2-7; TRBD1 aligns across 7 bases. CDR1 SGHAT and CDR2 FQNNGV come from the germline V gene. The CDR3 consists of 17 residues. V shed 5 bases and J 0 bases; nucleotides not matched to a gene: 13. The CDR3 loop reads CASSPPPPGQFSYEQYF. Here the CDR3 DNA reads TGTGCCAGCAGCCCCCCTCCACCGGGACAGTTCTCCTACGAGCAGTACTTC.

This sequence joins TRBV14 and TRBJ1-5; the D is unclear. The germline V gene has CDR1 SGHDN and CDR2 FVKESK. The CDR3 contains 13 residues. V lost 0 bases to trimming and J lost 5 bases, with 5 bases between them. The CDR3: CASSQDLDQPQHF. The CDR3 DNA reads TGTGCCAGCAGCCAAGACTTGGATCAGCCCCAGCATTTT.

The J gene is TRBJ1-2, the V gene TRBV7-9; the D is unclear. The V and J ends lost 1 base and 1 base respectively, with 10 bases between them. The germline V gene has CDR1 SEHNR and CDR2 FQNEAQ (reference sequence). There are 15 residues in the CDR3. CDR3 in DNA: TGTGCCAGCAGCTTAGGTAGCAGCTTTAACTATGGCTACACCTTC. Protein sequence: CASSLGSSFNYGYTF.

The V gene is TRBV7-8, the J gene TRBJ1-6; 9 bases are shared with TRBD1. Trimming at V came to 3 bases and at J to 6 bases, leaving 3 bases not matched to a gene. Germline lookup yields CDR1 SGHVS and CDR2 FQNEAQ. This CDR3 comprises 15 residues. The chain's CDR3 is CASSFRTGANSPLHF. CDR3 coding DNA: TGTGCCAGCAGCTTTAGGACAGGGGCTAATTCACCCCTCCACTTT.

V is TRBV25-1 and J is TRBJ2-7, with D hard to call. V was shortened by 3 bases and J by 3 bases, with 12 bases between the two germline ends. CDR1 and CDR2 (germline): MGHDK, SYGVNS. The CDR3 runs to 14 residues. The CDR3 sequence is CASSDYDTLYEQYF. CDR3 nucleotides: TGTGCCAGCAGTGATTATGACACCCTCTACGAGCAGTACTTC.

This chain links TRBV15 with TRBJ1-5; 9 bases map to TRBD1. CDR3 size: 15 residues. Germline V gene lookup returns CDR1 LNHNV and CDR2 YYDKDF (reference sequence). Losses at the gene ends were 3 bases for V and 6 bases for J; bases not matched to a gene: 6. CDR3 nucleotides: TGTGCCACCAGCAGGGACAGGGGTTCGGTTCAGCCCCAGCATTTT. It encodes CATSRDRGSVQPQHF.

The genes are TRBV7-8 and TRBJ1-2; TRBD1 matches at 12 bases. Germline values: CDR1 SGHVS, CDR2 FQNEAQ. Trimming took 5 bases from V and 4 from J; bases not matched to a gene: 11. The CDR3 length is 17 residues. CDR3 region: CASSPQYGTGGFYGYTF. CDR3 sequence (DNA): TGTGCCAGCAGCCCTCAATACGGGACAGGGGGCTTCTATGGCTACACCTTC.

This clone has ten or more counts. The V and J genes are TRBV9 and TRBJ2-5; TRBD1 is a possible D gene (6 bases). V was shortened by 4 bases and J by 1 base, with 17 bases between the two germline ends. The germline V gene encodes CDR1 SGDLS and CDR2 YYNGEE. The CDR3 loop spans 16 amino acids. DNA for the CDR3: TGTGCCAGCAGCTTGGGCAGGGGATCATCCCAAGAGACCCAGTACTTC. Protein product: CASSLGRGSSQETQYF.

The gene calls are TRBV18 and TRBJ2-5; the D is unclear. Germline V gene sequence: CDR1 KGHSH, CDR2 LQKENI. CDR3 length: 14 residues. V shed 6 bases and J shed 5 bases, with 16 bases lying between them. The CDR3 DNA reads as TGTGCCAGCTCCCCGCGTTTCGACGAGGAGACCCAGTACTTC. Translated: CASSPRFDEETQYF.

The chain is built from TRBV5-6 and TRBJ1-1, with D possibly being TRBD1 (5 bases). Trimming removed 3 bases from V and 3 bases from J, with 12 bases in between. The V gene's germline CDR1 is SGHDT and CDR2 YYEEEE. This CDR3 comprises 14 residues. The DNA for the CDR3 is TGTGCCAGCAGCTCCGTGGGGCGAGACACTGAAGCTTTCTTT. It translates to CASSSVGRDTEAFF.

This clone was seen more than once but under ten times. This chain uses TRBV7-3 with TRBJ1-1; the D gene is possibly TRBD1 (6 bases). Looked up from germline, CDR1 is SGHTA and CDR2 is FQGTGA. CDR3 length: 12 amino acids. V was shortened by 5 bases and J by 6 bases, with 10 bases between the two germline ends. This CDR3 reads CASSRGGPEAFF. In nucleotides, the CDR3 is TGTGCCAGCAGCCGGGGGGGGCCTGAAGCTTTCTTT.

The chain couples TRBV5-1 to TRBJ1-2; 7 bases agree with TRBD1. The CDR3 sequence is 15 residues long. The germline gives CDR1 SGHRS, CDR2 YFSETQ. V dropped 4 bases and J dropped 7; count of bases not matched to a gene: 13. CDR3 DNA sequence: TGCGCCAGCAGCGCCAGGACAGGTGGGCTAGCTGGCTACACCTTC. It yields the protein CASSARTGGLAGYTF. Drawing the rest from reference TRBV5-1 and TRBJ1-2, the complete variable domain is KAGVTQTPRYLIKTRGQQVTLSCSPISGHRSVSWYQQTPGQGLQFLFEYFSETQRNKGNFPGRFSGRQFSNSRSEMNVSTLELGDSALYLCASSARTGGLAGYTFGSGTRLTVV.

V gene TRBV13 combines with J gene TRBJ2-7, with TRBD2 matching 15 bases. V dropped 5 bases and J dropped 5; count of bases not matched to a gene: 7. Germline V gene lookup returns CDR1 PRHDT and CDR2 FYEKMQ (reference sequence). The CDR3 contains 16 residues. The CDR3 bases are TGTGCCAGCAGCGAAGGACTAGCGGGGGGGTTTCACGAGCAGTACTTC. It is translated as CASSEGLAGGFHEQYF.